Listed below are T cell receptor beta chains from one sample, sequenced in a study of tumor-infiltrating lymphocytes in glioblastoma multiforme. TCRdb fed the multiplex PCR reads into MiXCR, producing one record per CDR3 protein. The profile shows about 15,000 distinct CDR3 sequences, 65% to 85% of them singletons. Sequenced sample: brain tumor tissue. Source of these receptors: a male donor with glioblastoma. Each CDR3 is given with its conserved first and last residue. Each record gives: V gene, CDR3 protein.

v_gene: TRBV11-2
CDR3aa: CASSQPTGIYHGYTF

v_gene: TRBV4-2
CDR3aa: CASSPRVTNEKLFF

v_gene: TRBV7-9
CDR3aa: CASTPAESYNEQFF

v_gene: TRBV6-6
CDR3aa: CASKNTGELFF

v_gene: TRBV7-3
CDR3aa: CASSDGDNPKDTQYF

v_gene: TRBV28
CDR3aa: CASSFRQGHTDTQYF

v_gene: TRBV11-2
CDR3aa: CASSLLAGEGEQDF

v_gene: TRBV6-6
CDR3aa: CTSSYWTPGSGYTF

v_gene: TRBV11-3
CDR3aa: CASSPRTGTYEQYF

v_gene: TRBV11-2
CDR3aa: CASSLVRGFACNERFF

v_gene: TRBV12-3/TRBV12-4
CDR3aa: CASSPDGANNQPQHF

v_gene: TRBV20-1
CDR3aa: CSALKGTKNSNQPQHF

v_gene: TRBV29-1
CDR3aa: CSDGNTEAFF

v_gene: TRBV7-2
CDR3aa: CASSWGERLAGRNEQFF

v_gene: TRBV4-1
CDR3aa: CASSLTPGAGNQPQHF

v_gene: TRBV20-1
CDR3aa: CSASTLRAEQFF

v_gene: TRBV4-3
CDR3aa: CASSQGWLSTYNEQFF

v_gene: TRBV12-3/TRBV12-4
CDR3aa: CASSFPPPGNEQYF

v_gene: TRBV6-2/TRBV6-3
CDR3aa: CASIPEGASYEQYF

v_gene: TRBV12-3/TRBV12-4
CDR3aa: CASSHDRLSNQPQHF

v_gene: TRBV5-5
CDR3aa: CASSHGGANTGELFF

v_gene: TRBV4-2
CDR3aa: CVSSQVTRVYSGASVLTF

v_gene: TRBV20-1
CDR3aa: CSARPGTSSGREQYF

v_gene: TRBV20-1
CDR3aa: CSASVMVATDAQYF

v_gene: TRBV11-2
CDR3aa: CASSLNTGELFF

v_gene: TRBV11-2
CDR3aa: CASSLGTGLNEQFF

v_gene: TRBV19
CDR3aa: CASSMRGGTQYF

v_gene: TRBV6-5
CDR3aa: CASSYGPWDNEQFF

v_gene: TRBV20-1
CDR3aa: CSAAKGSISYEQYF

v_gene: TRBV6-5
CDR3aa: CASRGTGNNSPLHF

v_gene: TRBV6-5
CDR3aa: CTSRVLAGGWNEQFF

v_gene: TRBV13
CDR3aa: CASGSPPGLAITDTQYF

v_gene: TRBV11-2
CDR3aa: CASSFPPVPSSYNSPLHF

v_gene: TRBV7-9
CDR3aa: CVSSLEGSYGYTF

v_gene: TRBV2
CDR3aa: CAINDRGSTGELFF

v_gene: TRBV20-1
CDR3aa: CSAKRGMGAQRNIQYF

v_gene: TRBV4-2
CDR3aa: CASSQDVSGRRTDTQYF

v_gene: TRBV4-1
CDR3aa: CASSDRGGTAGDEQYF

v_gene: TRBV10-3
CDR3aa: CAISEDRFYEQYF

v_gene: TRBV15
CDR3aa: CATSDRPFAGELFF

v_gene: TRBV7-8
CDR3aa: CASSEWGGRTDEKLFF

v_gene: TRBV12-3/TRBV12-4
CDR3aa: CASSLIGGEYNEQFF

v_gene: TRBV12-3/TRBV12-4
CDR3aa: CASDDQGTGELSF